This is a list of T cell receptor beta chains from one sample in a study of siplizumab effects on memory and regulatory T cells. Assay used: immunoSEQ multiplex PCR; TCRdb lists only in-frame clones, some missing. The table records 90,000 to 140,000 clones, approximately 94% of them present only once. Sample: CD4+ T cells sorted from blood. These TCRs come from a human donor in good health. Both conserved end residues are part of each CDR3. The D gene is left open where the match is weak. Clone sizes are given selectively: once, few, many, or a class where the clone is expanded.

cdr3_aa: CASRGPKGGYTF
cdr3_nt: TGTGCCAGCAGGGGACCCAAAGGTGGCTACACCTTC
j_call: TRBJ1-2
clone_size: NA
d_call: NA
v_call: TRBV2

cdr3_aa: CASSLEGGGLKTQYF
cdr3_nt: TGCGCCAGCAGCTTGGAAGGCGGGGGGTTGAAGACCCAGTACTTC
j_call: TRBJ2-5
clone_size: NA
d_call: TRBD2
v_call: TRBV5-1

cdr3_aa: CATQRLKGVGEQYF
cdr3_nt: TGTGCCACCCAACGATTAAAAGGCGTTGGCGAGCAGTACTTC
j_call: TRBJ2-7
clone_size: NA
d_call: NA
v_call: TRBV7-8

cdr3_aa: CASRPANGKLFF
cdr3_nt: TGTGCCAGCAGACCGGCGAATGGTAAACTGTTTTTT
j_call: TRBJ1-4
clone_size: NA
d_call: NA
v_call: TRBV6-5

cdr3_aa: CASSSGTFSYEQYF
cdr3_nt: TGTGCCAGCAGCTCCGGGACATTTTCCTACGAGCAGTACTTC
j_call: TRBJ2-7
clone_size: NA
d_call: NA
v_call: TRBV28

cdr3_aa: CASSLSREQFF
cdr3_nt: TGTGCCAGCAGCTTGTCTCGCGAGCAGTTCTTC
j_call: TRBJ2-1
clone_size: NA
d_call: NA
v_call: TRBV13

cdr3_aa: CASSLVAVGNTIYF
cdr3_nt: TGTGCCAGCAGCTTAGTGGCAGTCGGAAACACCATATATTTT
j_call: TRBJ1-3
clone_size: NA
d_call: NA
v_call: TRBV7-2

cdr3_aa: CASSQQDRNNQPQHF
cdr3_nt: TGTGCCAGCAGCCAGCAGGACAGGAACAATCAGCCCCAGCATTTT
j_call: TRBJ1-5
clone_size: NA
d_call: TRBD1
v_call: TRBV4-2

cdr3_aa: CASSQETSYEQYF
cdr3_nt: TGTGCCAGCAGCCAAGAGACTAGTTACGAGCAGTACTTC
j_call: TRBJ2-7
clone_size: NA
d_call: NA
v_call: TRBV14

cdr3_aa: CASRSSGASTDTQYF
cdr3_nt: TGTGCCAGTAGAAGTAGCGGGGCTAGCACAGATACGCAGTATTTT
j_call: TRBJ2-3
clone_size: NA
d_call: TRBD2
v_call: TRBV19

cdr3_aa: CAWSKEYNYEQYF
cdr3_nt: TGTGCCTGGAGTAAGGAGTATAACTACGAGCAGTACTTC
j_call: TRBJ2-7
clone_size: NA
d_call: NA
v_call: TRBV30

cdr3_aa: CASSYRGSDYEQYF
cdr3_nt: TGTGCCAGCAGCTACCGCGGTTCGGACTACGAGCAGTACTTC
j_call: TRBJ2-7
clone_size: NA
d_call: NA
v_call: TRBV7-8

cdr3_aa: CASSGTSGSYEQYF
cdr3_nt: TGTGCCAGCAGCGGTACTAGCGGGTCCTACGAGCAGTACTTC
j_call: TRBJ2-7
clone_size: NA
d_call: TRBD2
v_call: TRBV11-2

cdr3_aa: CASSTLKRQGSTEAFF
cdr3_nt: TGTGCCAGCAGCACCCTGAAGAGACAGGGAAGCACTGAAGCTTTCTTT
j_call: TRBJ1-1
clone_size: NA
d_call: NA
v_call: TRBV21-1

cdr3_aa: CASSLGRLDTQYF
cdr3_nt: TGTGCCAGCAGCTTGGGACGGTTGGATACGCAGTATTTT
j_call: TRBJ2-3
clone_size: NA
d_call: NA
v_call: TRBV5-4

cdr3_aa: CASSPYIGTEAFF
cdr3_nt: TGTGCCAGCAGCCCGTATATCGGCACTGAAGCTTTCTTT
j_call: TRBJ1-1
clone_size: once
d_call: NA
v_call: TRBV7-2

cdr3_aa: CASSILGQGNLGQPQHF
cdr3_nt: TGTGCCAGTAGTATATTGGGACAGGGAAACTTAGGTCAGCCCCAGCATTTT
j_call: TRBJ1-5
clone_size: NA
d_call: TRBD1
v_call: TRBV19

cdr3_aa: CASSQASLSNTEAFF
cdr3_nt: TGTGCCAGCAGCCAAGCCTCTCTTTCGAACACTGAAGCTTTCTTT
j_call: TRBJ1-1
clone_size: NA
d_call: NA
v_call: TRBV4-2

cdr3_aa: CASSPGRGAAGIEQYF
cdr3_nt: TGTGCCAGCAGCCCGGGTCGGGGAGCGGCCGGGATCGAGCAGTACTTC
j_call: TRBJ2-7
clone_size: few
d_call: NA
v_call: TRBV5-4

cdr3_aa: CAILGGVTTEAFF
cdr3_nt: TGTGCCATACTCGGCGGCGTTACTACTGAAGCTTTCTTT
j_call: TRBJ1-1
clone_size: NA
d_call: NA
v_call: TRBV10-3

cdr3_aa: CASSLGDRGNTEAFF
cdr3_nt: TGCGCCAGCAGCTTGGGGGACAGGGGGAACACTGAAGCTTTCTTT
j_call: TRBJ1-1
clone_size: once
d_call: TRBD1
v_call: TRBV5-1

cdr3_aa: CASSFRNTGELFF
cdr3_nt: TGTGCCAGCAGCTTTCGGAACACCGGGGAGCTGTTTTTT
j_call: TRBJ2-2
clone_size: NA
d_call: NA
v_call: TRBV9

cdr3_aa: CASRELTGGYYEQYF
cdr3_nt: TGTGCCAGCAGGGAATTGACAGGGGGCTACTACGAGCAGTACTTC
j_call: TRBJ2-7
clone_size: NA
d_call: TRBD1
v_call: TRBV2

cdr3_aa: CASSISPGRAEGYTF
cdr3_nt: TGTGCCAGTAGTATCTCCCCGGGCAGGGCCGAAGGCTACACCTTC
j_call: TRBJ1-2
clone_size: NA
d_call: NA
v_call: TRBV19

cdr3_aa: CASSLAPGDYEQYF
cdr3_nt: TGTGCCAGCAGCTTAGCGCCGGGAGACTACGAGCAGTACTTC
j_call: TRBJ2-7
clone_size: NA
d_call: NA
v_call: TRBV7-9

cdr3_aa: CASSATSSTEAFF
cdr3_nt: TGTGCCAGCAGCGCTACGTCTAGCACTGAAGCTTTCTTT
j_call: TRBJ1-1
clone_size: NA
d_call: NA
v_call: TRBV7-9

cdr3_aa: CASSLIGTGTYEQYF
cdr3_nt: TGTGCCAGCAGTTTAATCGGGACAGGGACCTACGAGCAGTACTTC
j_call: TRBJ2-7
clone_size: NA
d_call: TRBD1
v_call: TRBV28

cdr3_aa: CASSSSATLIWTDTQYF
cdr3_nt: TGTGCCAGCAGTTCTTCAGCTACACTGATTTGGACAGATACGCAGTATTTT
j_call: TRBJ2-3
clone_size: NA
d_call: NA
v_call: TRBV27

cdr3_aa: CAWSVGQGRGYTF
cdr3_nt: TGTGCCTGGAGTGTTGGGCAGGGTCGTGGCTACACCTTC
j_call: TRBJ1-2
clone_size: few
d_call: NA
v_call: TRBV30

cdr3_aa: CASSELLAGVEQYF
cdr3_nt: TGTGCCAGCAGTGAACTACTAGCGGGAGTCGAGCAGTACTTC
j_call: TRBJ2-7
clone_size: NA
d_call: TRBD2
v_call: TRBV2